The T cell receptor (beta chain) described here comes from a study of control samples from healthy donors and cancer patients. The protocol was immunoSEQ multiplex PCR, while the TCRdb copy is restricted to in-frame clones and leaves out a portion. The table lists approximately 97,000 clones, around 85% of them singletons. This clonotype originated in a man aged 30-40 years in good health. The sequencing sample was made of blood.

The chain's CDR3 is CASSLAGSNQPQHF. As DNA, the CDR3 is TGTGCCAGCAGCTTAGCTGGAAGCAATCAGCCCCAGCATTTT. This chain uses TRBV7-2 with TRBJ1-5; no firm D call. Germline values: CDR1 SGHTA, CDR2 FQGNSA. This CDR3 is built from 14 residues. Trimming shortened V by 0 bases and J by 1 base, and 4 bases separated the two germline ends. Variable domain in full (rest from reference TRBV7-2 and TRBJ1-5): GAGVSQSPSNKVTEKGKDVELRCDPISGHTALYWYRQSLGQGLEFLIYFQGNSAPDKSGLPSDRFSAERTGGSVSTLTIQRTQQEDSAVYLCASSLAGSNQPQHFGDGTRLSIL.